This TCR beta chain was sequenced during a study of shared clonotypes between healthy human individuals. Whole-study results and caveats: Inspection by rarefaction showed sorted-subset sequencing to be incomplete despite large depth.

Germline V CDR1 and CDR2: KGHSH, LQKENI. The CDR3 sequence is 15 residues long. V shed 0 bases and J shed 3 bases, with 12 bases lying between them. An approximately 200 ng quantity of DNA, roughly 30,000 T cell genomes, went into the sorted-subset replicate PCRs. Per the authors' pipeline: Without quality scores, immunoSEQ junctional reads could not be filtered like full-length reads. Only in-frame clones appear in the TCRdb table, and some are missing; sequencing was by immunoSEQ multiplex PCR. The V and J calls and clone size were taken over from that table, and D and trimming were inferred from the DNA. The sample shows about 2 million clones, about 95% of them seen only once. With regard to this clone: The target antigen is unknown.

Donors were Caucasian adults residing in Nashville, Tennessee, USA. The sequence was obtained from a man aged 18 to 35 in good health. V gene TRBV18 combines with J gene TRBJ2-7, with D hard to call. Material: naive CD4+ T cells sorted from blood. Subset in this sample: CD45RA+ positively selected. CDR3 coding DNA: TGTGCCAGCTCACCACCGGGCCCCTCGGGCTACGAGCAGTACTTC. It is translated as CASSPPGPSGYEQYF.